This TCR beta chain comes out of a study of T cells after yellow fever vaccination. Study-wide results and caveats: A secondary response was less intense yet reached its peak sooner, at day 5 versus 15.

This clonotype was recorded at least ten times. Its cognate antigen is unknown. UMIs were added to TCR cDNA along with a universal primer site when it was made by 5'RACE template switching. TCRdb reprocessed the 5' RACE reads with MiXCR, giving one entry per CDR3 protein. This table holds roughly 68,000 distinct CDR3 sequences, about 7% found once. V gave up 2 bases and J gave up 4 bases, with 9 bases separating them. The germline gives CDR1 MGHRA, CDR2 YSYEKL. CDR3 length: 14 residues. The sample was CD8+ T cells sorted from PBMCs, taken more than 35 days after the first yellow fever vaccination. J is TRBJ1-3 and V is TRBV4-1; D remains unclear. The receptor comes from a man aged 18 to 30 who received the YFV17D yellow fever vaccine. The CDR3 spells CASSQNDLGNTIYF. CDR3 bases: TGCGCCAGCAGCCAAAACGACCTCGGAAACACCATATATTTT.